This entry features one TCR beta chain sequence. This clonotype was found a few times. The antigen it binds to is not known. A junction boundary mismatches the germline segment, possibly from a read error. This sample was included in a study of blood T cells in healthy people across ages (dated by TCRdb to 2014 to 2015). Background for the entire study: Template switching captured roughly one uniquely barcoded TCR beta cDNA molecule per two T cells in model experiments. Donors were grouped into four age groups: young (average approximately 16 years), middle-aged (under 40), aged (approximately 67) and long-lived (approximately 78). For two donors (one aged 18 to 30 and one aged 80 or older), the study analyzed two additional independent replicas of 1 million unique cDNA reads from the same blood draw. Using deep sequencing normalized with unique cDNA molecular identifiers, the study measured how TCR beta repertoire diversity changes with age.

Preparation of the library involved 5' RACE. The data were produced on an Illumina HiSeq 2500. A second PCR of about 6 to 11 cycles was performed with a sample-barcoded 5' primer and a J-beta primer mix. Each TCR beta cDNA molecule received a unique molecular identifier from a template-switch 5' adaptor carrying 12 random nucleotides. Each sample yielded at least 2.5 million CDR3-containing paired-end reads. All of the RNA was converted into first-strand cDNA using the Mint cDNA synthesis kit, with a TRBC-specific oligonucleotide serving as the primer. After uracil-DNA glycosylase treatment, a first 18-cycle PCR used universal primers M1SS and BC2_uni_R on all cDNA. As for the authors' bioinformatics: Each sample was normalized by randomly selecting 1 million high-quality reads, each carrying a distinct molecular identifier. Reads sharing molecular identifiers were discarded rather than binned into consensus sequences. MiTCR, set to a Q25 quality threshold and the strictest error-elimination algorithm, was used for CDR3 identification, clonotype clustering and error correction. Lower-bound total TCR beta diversity was estimated with a nonparametric unseen species model using Euler transformation. Through fastp at Q25 and MiXCR, TCRdb rebuilt clones from the public reads, retaining in-frame beta chains. Entries that share a CDR3 protein sequence are merged under the most common genes and DNA. Clone size and V and J calls follow TCRdb, not the original study. The sample has around 820,000 distinct CDR3 sequences on record, roughly 25% of them singletons. The ten largest clones capture approximately 4% of the sample.

Results the study describes overall, beyond this receptor: Because profiling used bulk unsorted PBMCs, naive and antigen-experienced compartments could not be compared conclusively. Because donor CMV infection status was unknown, age-related changes in expanded clonotypes were potentially confounded. Compared with the aged group, the long-lived group had more naive CD4+ T cells, fewer expanded clones and increased TCR diversity, suggesting age selection. Estimates of total diversity based on one million sequenced T cells were considered lower bounds and underestimates. As age increased, observed TCR beta diversity per million T cells dropped in a roughly linear way, and a significant reduction was already evident by age around 41. There was a strong correlation between observed TCR beta diversity and the percentage of naive T cells measured by flow cytometry.

Donors were 39 systemically healthy Caucasian individuals from Russia aged roughly 6 to 95 years. Around 10 milliliters of peripheral blood were drawn from each donor into EDTA-treated Vacutainer tubes. PBMCs were isolated by Ficoll-Paque density-gradient centrifugation, with at least 6 million obtained per sample. Trizol reagent was used to extract total RNA from PBMCs, with at least 5.5 micrograms per sample. Naive CD45RAhigh/CD27high T cell percentages were measured by flow cytometry on a PBMC aliquot from every donor. This same sample was also taken into another study, of T cells of mothers and their children. That second publication adds: The donors were nine systemically healthy Caucasian individuals, made up of three mothers and their six children. cDNA synthesis used all of the extracted RNA, with 1.5 ug of RNA in each 15 ul reaction. Sample barcodes and 2-4 random nucleotides were added via the M1S primer in the second PCR. Over 8.5 million TCR beta CDR3 reads were obtained for each mother, and some 3.1 million reads were obtained for each child. Thymic selection shapes the output of TCR recombination in a similar way in related and unrelated pairs, and inherited differences have a minor effect. Normalized repertoire overlap was always slightly but never significantly higher in related than unrelated mother-child pairs. With a sensitivity of approximately 96 clones per million clonotypes, no persistent microchimeric T cell clones were detected. The study used deep NGS to compare TCR beta repertoires of mothers and children, seeking features distinguishing related mother-child pairs from unrelated individuals. Mothers averaged roughly 40 +/- 4 years of age and children averaged about 10 +/- 4 years. After adapter ligation was performed with NEBNext reagents, the libraries were sequenced on an Illumina HiSeq 2000 with 100+100 nt paired-end reads. To prevent cross-contamination, the mother and child libraries were prepared a month apart and were sequenced in separate runs. For each donor, somewhere between about 450,000 and 2,200,000 distinct TCR beta clonotypes were identified. Naive TCR beta clonotypes were estimated from low-frequency clonotypes matched to each donor's FACS-determined naive share, without sorting.

This receptor was obtained from a boy younger than 18 in good health. Source material: blood.

The nucleotides are TGTAGCGTTGAAAACCCCGGAAGGTACGAGCAGTACTTC. Translated, it reads CSVENPGRYEQYF. The chain was built from TRBV29-1 and TRBJ2-7; TRBD2 might be the D gene, on 5 matching bases. Its CDR3 holds 13 amino acids, cysteine through phenylalanine. Of the read, only the CDR3 DNA is kept; its 39 bases are in frame from base 1. Reading the germline V gene gives CDR1 SQVTM and CDR2 ANQGSEA.